This T cell receptor beta chain was found in a study of regulatory T cells in long-lasting Graves disease. Study-wide results and limits: Compared with new cases, persistent Graves' patients showed reduced TCR diversity. Persistent disease was associated with favored TRBV28 usage and with favored use of TRBJ1-2 and TRBJ2-5.

This CDR3 is built from 15 residues. The germline V gene encodes CDR1 SGHRS and CDR2 YFSETQ. V was cut by 0 bases and J by 2 bases, with 12 bases left in between. Ten or more counts support this clonotype. Antigen: not known. iRepertoire HTBI primers and Arm-PCR of CDR3 regions built TCR beta libraries. TCRdb reprocessed the multiplex PCR reads via MiXCR and lists one record per CDR3 protein. Of over 500,000 distinct CDR3 sequences in the sample, 15% to 20% are singletons; the top ten hold approximately 20%. Time point noted: newly diagnosed GD, antithyroid drugs for less than 3 months. There was RNA extracted from PBMCs, and the TCR library was made from it. These records were also assigned to another study, of T cells in Graves' hyperthyroidism and ophthalmopathy. As reported in that work: These patients, aged 18 to 65, had recently diagnosed hyperthyroidism lasting under 2 months. Most thyroid clonotypes expanded above 0.001 were also detected in blood.

This sequence originates from a woman younger than 45 with Graves disease. The V call is TRBV5-1, the J call TRBJ2-7; weak D call: TRBD2 (5 bases). Sequencing used peripheral blood mononuclear cells (PBMCs), obtained at new diagnosis, from a patient treated with antithyroid drugs. The CDR3 DNA reads as TGCGCCAGCAGCTTGGAAGGGAGAGGGCCCTACGAGCAGTACTTC. This codes for CASSLEGRGPYEQYF.